This T cell receptor beta chain was obtained from a study of blood T cell repertoires in COVID-19. Across the whole study: Sites in the United States, Italy and Spain provided acute and convalescent COVID-19 samples. T cells, B-cell-depleted T cells, or PBMCs supplied cDNA or gDNA.

The authors' processing: Amplification with reference gene primers provided the estimates of nucleated cell counts. Profiling relied on immunoSEQ multiplex PCR, and the TCRdb table lists in-frame clones only, not all of them. The DNA gave D and trimming, while V, J and clone size come from that table. The data contain 250,000 to 300,000 clones, more than 85% of them singletons. The germline gives CDR1 SNHLY, CDR2 FYNNEI. This CDR3 region has 14 residues. V lost 6 bases to trimming and J lost 8 bases, with 14 bases between them. This receptor was obtained from a middle-aged man with acute or convalescent COVID-19. Source material: peripheral blood. V is TRBV2 and J is TRBJ1-6; D possibly corresponds to TRBD1 (5 bases). CDR3 residues: CASSTGTFDSPLHF. The CDR3 coding sequence is TGTGCCAGCAGCACCGGGACTTTCGATTCACCCCTCCACTTT.